The T cell receptor beta chain under discussion was sequenced for a study of cytomegalovirus exposure and HLA in healthy donors. For the study at large: An analysis done earlier identified 100 million to 140 million unique TCR beta sequences from around 180 million T cells.

This clone appeared a few times. What it binds is not known. General observations from the study: Later findings reportedly placed an Asian-associated ancestry cluster below the approximately 630-donor mean for N-insertions. A missense variant in DCLRE1C was later tied to TCR beta V- and J-gene trimming. Segments of the TCR beta V type were, in most cases, productive about 87% or about 30% of the time in an earlier analysis.

PCR primers comprised 60 Vbeta and 13 Jbeta primers. Using immunoSEQ multiplex PCR, the repertoire was profiled, and TCRdb retains in-frame clones only, with some absent. The sample contains 200,000 or so clones, less than 90% of which appear only once. Sequenced input: PBMCs. This TCR derives from a boy aged 5-17 years in good health and CMV-seronegative.

The CDR3 region has the DNA TGCGCCAGCAGCCCTTGGACAGTCTTTGATACGCAGTATTTT. It specifies CASSPWTVFDTQYF. This chain links TRBV5-1 with TRBJ2-3; D is possibly TRBD1 (6 bases). The V end was cut by 4 bases, the J end by 6 bases, with 15 bases between. The germline V gene has CDR1 SGHRS and CDR2 YFSETQ. The CDR3 covers 14 residues. The whole variable domain, remainder taken from reference TRBV5-1 and TRBJ2-3, is KAGVTQTPRYLIKTRGQQVTLSCSPISGHRSVSWYQQTPGQGLQFLFEYFSETQRNKGNFPGRFSGRQFSNSRSEMNVSTLELGDSALYLCASSPWTVFDTQYFGPGTRLTVL.